The rows below give T cell receptor beta chains drawn from one sample of a study of response to subunit inactivated influenza vaccine. TCRdb used MiXCR to reprocess the RT-PCR reads, holding one entry per CDR3 protein. The top ten clones hold 9.5% to 15% of a sample with about 160,000 distinct CDR3 sequences, approximately 10% of them seen once. The sequenced sample was non-naive T cells sorted from PBMCs, obtained roughly 48 days after vaccination. The receptors come from a man over 45 who received an inactivated influenza vaccine. Both conserved end residues are part of each CDR3. Fields, in order: V gene, J gene, D gene, clone size, CDR3 DNA, CDR3 protein. A D gene is named only where the DNA matches it firmly. Clone size is shown for a subset of rows, as once, few, many or a class of expanded clone.

TRBV12-3/TRBV12-4,TRBJ1-2,TRBD1,many,TGTGCCAGCAGTTCAGACAGGGACTATGGCTACACCTTC,CASSSDRDYGYTF
TRBV20-1,TRBJ2-4,-,few,TGCAGTGCCGATAACAGGGTTGCGACCAAAAACATTCAGTACTTC,CSADNRVATKNIQYF
TRBV20-1,TRBJ2-7,TRBD1,-,TGCAGTGCTAGAGCTAAGACAGGGAATTCCTACGAGCAGTACTTC,CSARAKTGNSYEQYF
TRBV27,TRBJ1-4,-,few,TGTGCCAGCAGGCGGACTGCAACTAATGAAAAACTGTTTTTT,CASRRTATNEKLFF
TRBV6-1,TRBJ1-1,-,few,TGTGCCAGCCACGCGGCTGGGAGGGGAAACACTGAAGCTTTCTTT,CASHAAGRGNTEAFF
TRBV6-1,TRBJ1-5,TRBD1,-,TGTGCCAGCAGTCGGGACAGGACCTCCAATCAGCCCCAGCATTTT,CASSRDRTSNQPQHF
TRBV20-1,TRBJ2-7,-,-,TGCAGTGCTAGGGGATTAAACATCTACGAGCAGTACTTC,CSARGLNIYEQYF
TRBV19,TRBJ2-2,TRBD2,many,TGTGCCAGTAGCCGGGGACTAGCGGGGGATAACACCGGGGAGCTGTTTTTT,CASSRGLAGDNTGELFF
TRBV9,TRBJ2-5,-,-,TGTGCCAGCAGCCCCGGGGGGCGAGAGACCCAGTACTTC,CASSPGGRETQYF
TRBV11-1,TRBJ2-1,TRBD2,few,TGTGCCAGCAGCTTAGCGCGCGGGCTAGCGGGCTACAATGAGCAGTTCTTC,CASSLARGLAGYNEQFF
TRBV14,TRBJ2-3,-,many,TGTGCCAGCAGCCAGAGAGGCAGGGCAGACACAGATACGCAGTATTTT,CASSQRGRADTDTQYF
TRBV24-1,TRBJ2-3,-,few,TGTGCCACCAGTGATGGGAAAGGTTTCACAGATACGCAGTATTTT,CATSDGKGFTDTQYF
TRBV6-2/TRBV6-3,TRBJ1-5,-,-,TGTGCCAGCAGTTTTAGCGGCAGTCAGCCCCAGCATTTT,CASSFSGSQPQHF
TRBV12-3/TRBV12-4,TRBJ2-4,-,many,TGTGCCAGCACCAGGGGGCGGGGGTTCGCCAAAAACATTCAGTACTTC,CASTRGRGFAKNIQYF
TRBV18,TRBJ2-1,TRBD2,-,TGTGCCAGCTCACCGTTACTAGCGGGAGGGCTACACAATGAGCAGTTCTTC,CASSPLLAGGLHNEQFF
TRBV19,TRBJ2-5,-,few,TGTGCCAGTAGTCCCAGAGAGTGGGTCCAAGAGACCCAGTACTTC,CASSPREWVQETQYF
TRBV3-1,TRBJ1-5,-,-,TGTGCCAGCAGCCAACAGGGGATAGGTCAGCCCCAGCATTTT,CASSQQGIGQPQHF
TRBV11-2,TRBJ1-1,-,many,TGTGCCAGCAGCTTAGGTTTACTCGTGAGGAACACTGAAGCTTTCTTT,CASSLGLLVRNTEAFF
TRBV4-1,TRBJ1-4,TRBD1,many,TGCGCCAGCAGCCGGGACAGGGGATCGTCGTTCGTTGCAACTAATGAAAAACTGTTTTTT,CASSRDRGSSFVATNEKLFF
TRBV20-1,TRBJ2-1,TRBD2,many,TGCAGTGCTAGAGCTAAGACTAGCGGGGGTCCGGGTGAGCAGTTCTTC,CSARAKTSGGPGEQFF
TRBV7-9,TRBJ2-3,-,-,TGTGCCAGCAGCTTTGAGCAGGGGAGCACAGATACGCAGTATTTT,CASSFEQGSTDTQYF
TRBV20-1,TRBJ2-7,-,-,TGCAGTGCTAGAGATCTTGCAGGGAAATACGAGCAGTACTTC,CSARDLAGKYEQYF
TRBV2,TRBJ2-5,-,-,TGTGCCAGCAGTGCGCGATCGCTCCAAGAGACCCAGTACTTC,CASSARSLQETQYF
TRBV3-1,TRBJ2-7,-,-,TGTGCCAGCAGCCAAGCGACACTGGTGGCCTACGAGCAGTACTTC,CASSQATLVAYEQYF
TRBV5-1,TRBJ1-3,-,many,TGCGCCAGCAGCTTGGTGGTGACGACAGGATCCGCCTCTGGAAACACCATATATTTT,CASSLVVTTGSASGNTIYF
TRBV20-1,TRBJ2-1,TRBD2,-,TGCAGTGCTTGGACTAGCGGACGGCAGTTCTTC,CSAWTSGRQFF
TRBV7-8,TRBJ2-1,-,-,TGTGCCAGCAGCTTAACCTCAGAGCGGCAGTTCTTC,CASSLTSERQFF
TRBV3-1,TRBJ2-1,-,many,TGTGCCAGCAGCCAAGAGGACGGGACTTCCTACAATGAGCAGTTCTTC,CASSQEDGTSYNEQFF
TRBV19,TRBJ2-1,TRBD1,-,TGTGCCAGTAGTACCGGGACAGGGGGGAGTGAGCAGTTCTTC,CASSTGTGGSEQFF
TRBV7-2,TRBJ1-4,-,few,TGTGCCAGCAGCTTCCGGGGGCTTACTAATGAAAAACTGTTTTTT,CASSFRGLTNEKLFF
TRBV12-3/TRBV12-4,TRBJ2-4,TRBD1,many,TGTGCCAGCAGTTTCCGGCAGGGGGACATTCAGTACTTC,CASSFRQGDIQYF
TRBV27,TRBJ2-1,-,-,TGTGCCAGCAGTTTACTAGGTCCCTACAATGAGCAGTTCTTC,CASSLLGPYNEQFF
TRBV6-6,TRBJ2-3,TRBD2,many,TGTGCCAGCGAACGACTAGCGGGGGCAGATACGCAGTATTTT,CASERLAGADTQYF
TRBV7-8,TRBJ1-2,-,many,TGTGCCAGCAGCTTAGGACAGGACTATGGCTACACCTTC,CASSLGQDYGYTF
TRBV5-5,TRBJ1-5,-,-,TGTGCCAGCAGCGATAGGGGAGGGAGTTTGAGCAATCAGCCCCAGCATTTT,CASSDRGGSLSNQPQHF
TRBV4-2,TRBJ2-5,-,-,TGTGCCAGCAGCCAAGATTTCTGGGGACAAGAGACCCAGTACTTC,CASSQDFWGQETQYF
TRBV5-6,TRBJ2-7,-,-,TGTGCCAGCAGCCAAGACAGGGAGCAGTACTTC,CASSQDREQYF
TRBV5-4,TRBJ1-5,-,-,TGTGCCAGCAGCTGGGGGCCTAATAGCAATCAGCCCCAGCATTTT,CASSWGPNSNQPQHF
TRBV7-8,TRBJ1-5,TRBD1,few,TGTGCCAGCAGACCAGACAGGGGGCGCGGTCAGCCCCAGCATTTT,CASRPDRGRGQPQHF
TRBV12-3/TRBV12-4,TRBJ2-5,TRBD2,few,TGTGCCAGCAGTTCGGGGAGGGCCCAAGAGACCCAGTACTTC,CASSSGRAQETQYF